Detailed here is one T cell receptor beta chain. Its antigen is not known. Using RNA transcripts as the source, TCR beta CDR3 regions were amplified. Primed by the HTBI set, a first-round RT-PCR was run on the TCR CDR3. MiXCR, run by TCRdb on the multiplex PCR reads, gives a single entry per CDR3 protein. The data contain 40,000 or so distinct CDR3 sequences, around half of them singletons. The CDR3 totals 14 residues. Trimming cost V 0 bases and J 9 bases; bases outside gene matches: 8. The germline gives CDR1 SGHKS, CDR2 YYEKEE (reference sequence). The source of the sample is a study of T cells in Graves' hyperthyroidism and ophthalmopathy. A sample of blood taken at first hyperthyroidism diagnosis preceded any ophthalmopathy symptoms. The PBMCs were taken from less than 11 ml of fresh peripheral blood. General study points: Within blood appeared most thyroid clonotypes that had expanded above 0.001.

The V call is TRBV5-5, the J call TRBJ2-5; the match to TRBD1 covers 7 bases. The TCR originated in a woman aged 45-65 years with Graves' hyperthyroidism that later progressed to Graves' ophthalmopathy. Sequencing used blood. For the CDR3, the DNA is TGTGCCAGCAGCTTGGACAGGGGAAATCAGCCCCAGTACTTC. Amino acids: CASSLDRGNQPQYF.